Shown below are 21 T cell receptor beta chains from a single sample sequenced in a study of shared clonotypes between healthy human individuals. Only in-frame clones appear in the TCRdb table, and some are missing; sequencing was by immunoSEQ multiplex PCR. In the table there are over a million clones, around 97% of which are singletons. Material for sequencing was naive CD4+ T cells sorted from blood. The subset is: CD45RA+ positively selected. The receptors shown here come from a man between 25 and 39 years old in good health.

V gene TRBV5-4 combines with J gene TRBJ2-5, with 8 bases matching TRBD2. The CDR3 has 14 amino acids. Germline values: CDR1 SGHNT, CDR2 YYREEE (reference sequence). The ends lost 1 base at V and 7 bases at J; junction bases unmatched: 6. The CDR3 DNA reads TGTGCCAGCAGCTTGCGGGAGGGCGTGGGGACCCAGTACTTC. This sequence encodes CASSLREGVGTQYF.

The chain carries TRBV28 and TRBJ2-1; D assignment may be TRBD1 or TRBD2 (6 bases each). The germline CDR1 and CDR2 sequences are MDHEN and SYDVKM. The CDR3 is 17 amino acids. Trimming took 3 bases from V and 8 from J, leaving 23 bases between them. For the CDR3, the DNA is TGTGCCAGCAGTTTGGTTGACAGGAGGGGGAGTACGGATGAGCAGTTCTTC. Amino acid sequence: CASSLVDRRGSTDEQFF.

This clone was observed once. The J gene is TRBJ1-1, the V gene TRBV2; D might be TRBD1 (6 bases). V shed 5 bases and J shed 4 bases, with 14 bases lying between them. The CDR3 length is 14 residues. Per germline, CDR1 SNHLY and CDR2 FYNNEI. The CDR3, as DNA: TGTGCCAGCAGTATACCCGGGACACCCACTGAAGCTTTCTTT. This gives the protein CASSIPGTPTEAFF.

The rearrangement uses TRBV7-9 and TRBJ2-1; TRBD2 aligns across 9 bases. Trimming removed 5 bases from V and 3 bases from J; junction bases left unmatched: 8. The CDR3 covers 16 residues. Germline V CDR1 and CDR2: SEHNR, FQNEAQ (reference sequence). CDR3 amino acids: CASSPPAGGIYNEQFF. The CDR3 nucleotides are TGTGCCAGCAGCCCCCCTGCGGGGGGGATCTACAATGAGCAGTTCTTC.

The chain combines TRBV12-5 with TRBJ1-1; D is unresolved. V lost 6 bases and J lost 4, with 18 bases in between. CDR3 length: 15 residues. The germline V gene has CDR1 LGHNT and CDR2 FRNRAP. DNA for the CDR3: TGTGCTAGTGGCGAGCATAGGGCACGAGGCACTGAAGCTTTCTTT. Its protein product is CASGEHRARGTEAFF.

This clone was detected only a few times. The rearrangement links TRBV30 to TRBJ1-2; no clear D gene. CDR3 size: 14 residues. V lost 0 bases, J lost 5 bases, and 13 bases lay in between. Germline V gene sequence: CDR1 GTSNPN, CDR2 SVGIG (reference sequence). Written as DNA, the CDR3 is TGTGCCTGGAGTGTACTTTTTCGAGAGTATGGCTACACCTTC. It codes for CAWSVLFREYGYTF.

CDR3 sequence: CASSNRDTGRSGANVLTF. The CDR3 bases are TGTGCCAGCAGCAACCGGGACACGGGGCGCTCTGGGGCCAACGTCCTGACTTTC. This rearrangement joins TRBV7-9 to TRBJ2-6; a weak D match, TRBD1 (6 bases). The CDR3 contains 18 residues. CDR1 is SEHNR, CDR2 FQNEAQ, per germline (reference sequence). Trimming took 5 bases from V and 0 from J, leaving 17 bases between them.

The genes are TRBV30 and TRBJ1-5; no firm D call. This CDR3 comprises 14 residues. The germline V gene encodes CDR1 GTSNPN and CDR2 SVGIG (reference sequence). V was clipped by 5 bases and J by 3 bases, with 14 bases between them. Here the CDR3 DNA reads TGTGCCTGGTCGGCAACAGAATTCAATCAGCCCCAGCATTTT. It yields the protein CAWSATEFNQPQHF.

Comment on this clone: This specimen includes other DNA sequences encoding the same CDR3. This chain links TRBV28 with TRBJ1-5; D gene uncertain. The germline CDR1 and CDR2 sequences are MDHEN and SYDVKM. Trimming left V 2 bases short and J 6 bases short, with 5 bases between. The CDR3 consists of 12 residues. The CDR3 DNA follows: TGTGCCAGCAGTTTAGTGGGTCAGCCCCAGCATTTT. Translating gives CASSLVGQPQHF.

Here the CDR3 DNA reads TGTGCCTGGATCCCAGGGAAGAATGGCTACACCTTC. Amino acid sequence: CAWIPGKNGYTF. The chain has TRBV30 and TRBJ1-2; possibly TRBD1 for D (5 bases). Per germline, CDR1 GTSNPN and CDR2 SVGIG (reference sequence). The ends were cut back, 4 bases at V and 6 bases at J, with 12 bases in the middle. The CDR3 extends over 12 amino acids.

This clone was seen only once. The V call is TRBV9, the J call TRBJ2-2; TRBD1 or TRBD2 may be the D gene (6 bases each). CDR1 and CDR2 from the germline V gene are SGDLS and YYNGEE. The CDR3 covers 14 residues. The germline V and J ends were trimmed by 5 bases and 1 base, with 9 bases remaining between them. The CDR3 sequence is CASREGVNTGELFF. CDR3 sequence (DNA): TGTGCCAGCAGGGAGGGGGTGAACACCGGGGAGCTGTTTTTT.

The rearrangement links TRBV30 to TRBJ2-3; the match to TRBD2 covers 11 bases. This CDR3 spans 14 amino acids. Germline V lookup: CDR1 GTSNPN, CDR2 SVGIG (reference sequence). The trim removed 1 base at V and 15 bases at J, leaving 12 bases unmatched. The CDR3 region is CAWSALSGRAREYF. The CDR3 nucleotides are TGTGCCTGGAGTGCCCTTAGCGGGAGGGCCCGAGAATATTTT.

The J gene is TRBJ2-3, the V gene TRBV11-2, with 10 positions matching TRBD2. CDR1 and CDR2 (germline): SGHAT, FQNNGV. This CDR3 is 15 amino acids long. Germline trimming cut 3 bases from V and 1 base from J; bases unmatched to any gene: 1. The CDR3 loop reads CASSFTSGGTDTQYF. In DNA, the CDR3 is TGTGCCAGCAGCTTCACTAGCGGGGGCACAGATACGCAGTATTTT.

V gene TRBV7-9 combines with J gene TRBJ2-1, with 10 bases identical to TRBD2. From germline, CDR1 is SEHNR and CDR2 FQNEAQ (reference sequence). This CDR3 comprises 15 residues. Trimming took 0 bases from V and 7 from J; bases not matched to a gene: 3. CDR3 amino acids: CASSLASGRPNEQFF. The DNA of the CDR3 is TGTGCCAGCAGCTTAGCTAGCGGGAGGCCTAATGAGCAGTTCTTC.

The rearrangement links TRBV7-2 to TRBJ2-1, with D possibly matching TRBD2 (5 bases). The CDR3 runs to 17 residues. Between the trimmed V and J ends, which lost 1 base and 4 bases, there was a span of 17 bases. In germline, CDR1 is SGHTA, CDR2 FQGNSA. The CDR3 sequence: CASSLGWLGGPYNEQFF. DNA for the CDR3: TGTGCCAGCAGCTTAGGCTGGCTTGGCGGGCCGTACAATGAGCAGTTCTTC.

The chain combines TRBV2 with TRBJ2-3; D call uncertain. Per the germline V gene, CDR1 is SNHLY and CDR2 is FYNNEI. Trimming left V 0 bases short and J 10 bases short, with 11 bases between. There are 13 residues in the CDR3. Written as DNA, the CDR3 is TGTGCCAGCAGTGAAGCGCCTCGGGTTTCGCAGTATTTT. It encodes CASSEAPRVSQYF.

The rearrangement links TRBV6-1 to TRBJ2-3; 12 positions match TRBD2. From germline, CDR1 is MNHNS and CDR2 SASEGT. The CDR3 is made up of 17 amino acids. Unmatched junction bases numbered 8, after V lost 2 bases and J lost 5 bases. The CDR3, as DNA: TGTGCCAGCAGTGAACTGCTTTGGACTAGCGGGAAAGATACGCAGTATTTT. It encodes CASSELLWTSGKDTQYF.

This clone was found a few times. The sample contains more than one DNA sequence encoding this CDR3. The chain combines TRBV28 with TRBJ2-2; D not resolved. Deletions cut 2 bases from V and 4 bases from J, with 2 bases between. CDR1 MDHEN and CDR2 SYDVKM come from the germline V gene. There are 12 residues in the CDR3. In DNA form, the CDR3 reads TGTGCCAGCAGTTTACCCACCGGGGAGCTGTTTTTT. Residues: CASSLPTGELFF.

The chain carries TRBV9 and TRBJ2-1; 10 nucleotides line up with TRBD2. The length of the CDR3 is 18 residues. With 4 bases clipped from V and 7 bases from J, the junction kept 17 bases outside the gene matches. Germline CDR1 SGDLS, CDR2 YYNGEE. The DNA of the CDR3 is TGTGCCAGCAGCACACGAGGAGGGCGAGGACTAGCGGCTAATGAGCAGTTCTTC. Its protein is CASSTRGGRGLAANEQFF.

The rearrangement joins TRBV25-1 to TRBJ2-7; D unclear. CDR1 is MGHDK and CDR2 is SYGVNS in the germline V gene. V was cut by 3 bases and J by 2 bases, with 8 bases left in between. The CDR3 has 13 residues. The chain's CDR3 is CASSDGWAYEQYF. CDR3 nucleotides: TGTGCCAGCAGTGACGGATGGGCCTACGAGCAGTACTTC.

This clone was picked up one time. The chain uses TRBV5-5 and TRBJ2-6; the D gene could be TRBD1 or TRBD2 (7 bases each). The CDR3 runs to 17 residues. V lost 4 bases to trimming and J lost 2 bases, with 16 bases between them. CDR1 SGHKS and CDR2 YYEKEE come from the germline V gene (reference sequence). CDR3 protein: CASSAGDSGTGANVLTF. The CDR3 DNA follows: TGTGCCAGCAGCGCCGGGGACAGCGGGACTGGGGCCAACGTCCTGACTTTC.